This passage covers 5 T cell receptor beta chains from one sample sequenced in a study of control samples from healthy donors and cancer patients. Using immunoSEQ multiplex PCR, the repertoire was profiled, and TCRdb retains in-frame clones only, with some absent. The sample carries 90,000 or so clones, 85% recorded once. The specimen was blood. The receptors shown here come from a man aged 25-40 years in good health.

J is TRBJ2-5 and V is TRBV3-1 (or the pseudogene TRBV3-2); 12 bases line up with TRBD2. CDR1 is LGHDT and CDR2 is YNNKEL in the germline V gene (reference sequence). The CDR3 covers 16 residues. V gave up 3 bases and J gave up 9 bases; unmatched junction bases: 11. In DNA form, the CDR3 reads TGTGCCAGCAGCCACCTTACTAGCGGGGGGCGCCGGGCCCAGTACTTC. It yields the protein CASSHLTSGGRRAQYF.

The J gene is TRBJ2-3, the V gene TRBV4-2; 13 bases are shared with TRBD2. Germline V gene data show CDR1 as LGHNA and CDR2 as YNFKEQ. V was pared by 5 bases and J by 4 bases, with 6 bases of the junction left unmatched. CDR3 length: 16 amino acids. The CDR3 reads CASSTTSGGGPDTQYF. In nucleotides, the CDR3 is TGTGCCAGCAGCACTACTAGCGGGGGGGGTCCAGATACGCAGTATTTT.

The chain uses TRBV2 and TRBJ2-2; D may be TRBD2 (5 bases). V gave up 6 bases and J gave up 3 bases, with 5 bases separating them. Germline V gives CDR1 SNHLY, CDR2 FYNNEI. The CDR3 totals 12 residues. CDR3 in amino acids: CASRRDTGELFF. Written as DNA, the CDR3 is TGTGCCAGCAGGCGGGACACCGGGGAGCTGTTTTTT.

This clone was seen once. This chain connects TRBV11-2 to TRBJ2-1, with D possibly TRBD2 on 6 matching bases. The CDR3 length is 17 residues. Germline V gene data show CDR1 as SGHAT and CDR2 as FQNNGV. V lost 0 bases to trimming and J lost 8 bases, with 20 bases between them. CDR3 protein: CASSLDKRRERWDEQFF. CDR3 bases: TGTGCCAGCAGCTTAGATAAGAGGAGGGAGCGATGGGATGAGCAGTTCTTC. The full variable domain, its missing parts supplied by reference TRBV11-2 and TRBJ2-1, is EAGVAQSPRYKIIEKRQSVAFWCNPISGHATLYWYQQILGQGPKLLIQFQNNGVVDDSQLPKDRFSAERLKGVDSTLKIQPAKLEDSAVYLCASSLDKRRERWDEQFFGPGTRLTVL.

This clone has just one count. The gene calls are TRBV30 and TRBJ2-6; the match to TRBD1 covers 9 bases. Germline values: CDR1 GTSNPN, CDR2 SVGIG (reference sequence). The J segment lost 0 bases and the V segment lost 8 bases, leaving 14 bases of the junction unmatched. The CDR3 is 18 residues long. Written as DNA, the CDR3 is TGTGCCGCATTTGTCCGGGACAGGGATATCTCTGGGGCCAACGTCCTGACTTTC. Its protein product is CAAFVRDRDISGANVLTF. Based on the CDR3 plus reference TRBV30 and TRBJ2-6, the full variable domain is SQTIHQWPATLVQPVGSPLSLECTVEGTSNPNLYWYRQAAGRGLQLLFYSVGIGQISSEVPQNLSASRPQDRQFILSSKKLLLSDSGFYLCAAFVRDRDISGANVLTFGAGSRLTVL.